The following is a TCR beta chain sequence with its context. What it binds is unknown. These data come from a study of T cell responses to AZD1222 COVID-19 vaccine. Study background: Second-dose recipients at about 4 or about 12 weeks were treated as one pooled group. Study results and limitations: Targets within unmutated variant regions were reportedly found for nearly half of spike-specific TCRs. CD4 TCRs linked to vaccination spanned spike, dominating at 160-218 and 743-854. Two AZD1222 administrations were followed by greater Spike-specific TCR breadth and depth.

The ends were cut back, 0 bases at V and 4 bases at J, with 12 bases in the middle. From germline, CDR1 is SGHDN and CDR2 FVKESK. There are 15 residues in the CDR3. Data came from immunoSEQ multiplex PCR; TCRdb stores just in-frame clones and leaves some out. The profile covers more than 110,000 clones, with 92% appearing a single time and about 3% taken by the ten largest. The sample was peripheral blood, taken on day 0 of AZD1222 vaccination. This chain links TRBV14 with TRBJ1-2; TRBD1 is a possible D gene (6 bases). The clonotype originates from an adult in good health. CDR3: CASSQDLRGVYGYTF. The CDR3 bases are TGTGCCAGCAGCCAAGATCTAAGGGGGGTCTATGGCTACACCTTC.